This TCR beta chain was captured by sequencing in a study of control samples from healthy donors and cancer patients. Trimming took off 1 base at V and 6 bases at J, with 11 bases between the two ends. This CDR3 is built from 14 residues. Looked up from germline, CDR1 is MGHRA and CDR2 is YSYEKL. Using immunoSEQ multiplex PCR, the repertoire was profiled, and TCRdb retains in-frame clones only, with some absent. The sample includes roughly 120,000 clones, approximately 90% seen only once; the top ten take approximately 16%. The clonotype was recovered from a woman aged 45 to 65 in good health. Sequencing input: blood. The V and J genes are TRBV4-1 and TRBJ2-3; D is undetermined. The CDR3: CASSQVAGLDTQYF. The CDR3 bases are TGCGCCAGCAGCCAAGTGGCAGGCCTTGATACGCAGTATTTT.